Given below is one T cell receptor beta chain in context. Sequencing was performed with immunoSEQ multiplex PCR; in TCRdb, only in-frame clones are kept and a portion is missing. The sample carries about 60,000 clones, approximately 86% recorded once. This specimen comes from a study of T cell responses to AZD1222 COVID-19 vaccine. Germline assignment: CDR1 SGHAT and CDR2 FQNNGV. V dropped 0 bases and J dropped 3 bases, with 9 bases sitting between them. The CDR3 covers 14 residues. The receptor comes from an adult in good health. This chain connects TRBV11-2 to TRBJ2-7, with D unresolved. Source: peripheral blood, taken on day 0 of AZD1222 vaccination. This CDR3 is CASSLDPRSYEQYF. DNA for the CDR3: TGTGCCAGCAGCTTAGATCCCCGTAGCTACGAGCAGTACTTC.